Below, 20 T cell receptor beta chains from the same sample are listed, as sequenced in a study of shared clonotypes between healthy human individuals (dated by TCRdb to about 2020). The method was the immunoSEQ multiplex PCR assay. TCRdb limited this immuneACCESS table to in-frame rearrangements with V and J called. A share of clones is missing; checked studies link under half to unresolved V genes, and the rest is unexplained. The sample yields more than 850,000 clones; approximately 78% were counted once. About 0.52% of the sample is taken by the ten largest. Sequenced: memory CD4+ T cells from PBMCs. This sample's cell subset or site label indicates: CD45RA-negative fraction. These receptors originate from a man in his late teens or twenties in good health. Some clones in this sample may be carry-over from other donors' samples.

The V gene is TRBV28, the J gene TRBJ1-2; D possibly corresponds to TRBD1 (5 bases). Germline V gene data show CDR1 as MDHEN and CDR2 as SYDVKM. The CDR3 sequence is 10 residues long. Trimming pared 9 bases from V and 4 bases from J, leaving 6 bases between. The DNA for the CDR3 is TGTGCCAGTCAGGGCTATGGCTACACCTTC. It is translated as CASQGYGYTF.

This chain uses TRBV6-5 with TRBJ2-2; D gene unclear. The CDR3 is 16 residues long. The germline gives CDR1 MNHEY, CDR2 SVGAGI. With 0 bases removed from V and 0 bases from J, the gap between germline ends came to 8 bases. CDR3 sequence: CASSYSYRPNTGELFF. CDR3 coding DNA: TGTGCCAGCAGTTACTCCTACAGACCGAACACCGGGGAGCTGTTTTTT.

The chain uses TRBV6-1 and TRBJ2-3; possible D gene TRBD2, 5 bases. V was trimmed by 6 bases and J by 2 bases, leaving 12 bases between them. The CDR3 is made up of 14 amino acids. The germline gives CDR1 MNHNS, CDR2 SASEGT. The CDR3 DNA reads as TGTGCCAGCAGAGAACCCGGGGACACAGATACGCAGTATTTT. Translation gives CASREPGDTDTQYF.

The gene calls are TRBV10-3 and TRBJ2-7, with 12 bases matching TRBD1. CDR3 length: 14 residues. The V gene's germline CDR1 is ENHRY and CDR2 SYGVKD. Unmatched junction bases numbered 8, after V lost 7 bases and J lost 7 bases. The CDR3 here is CAITRGQGAGEQYF. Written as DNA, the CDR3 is TGTGCCATCACCCGGGGACAGGGGGCTGGGGAGCAGTACTTC.

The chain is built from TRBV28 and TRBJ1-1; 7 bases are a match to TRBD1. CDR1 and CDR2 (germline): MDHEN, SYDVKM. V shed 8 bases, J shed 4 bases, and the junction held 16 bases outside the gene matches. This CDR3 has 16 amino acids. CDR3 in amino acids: CASRYRGPGQTTEAFF. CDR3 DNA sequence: TGTGCCAGCCGATACAGGGGTCCCGGGCAGACCACTGAAGCTTTCTTT.

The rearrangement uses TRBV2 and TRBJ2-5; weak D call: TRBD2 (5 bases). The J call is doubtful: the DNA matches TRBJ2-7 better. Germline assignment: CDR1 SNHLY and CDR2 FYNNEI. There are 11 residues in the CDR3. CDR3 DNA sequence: TGTGCCAGCCTTCGGGAATACGAGCAGTACTTC. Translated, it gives CASLREYEQYF.

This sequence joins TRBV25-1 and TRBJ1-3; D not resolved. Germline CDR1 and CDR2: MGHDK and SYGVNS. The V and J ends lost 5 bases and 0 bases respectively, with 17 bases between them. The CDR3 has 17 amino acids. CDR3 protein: CASSNLGLLSSGNTIYF. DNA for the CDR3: TGTGCCAGCAGTAATCTTGGACTTTTGAGCTCTGGAAACACCATATATTTT.

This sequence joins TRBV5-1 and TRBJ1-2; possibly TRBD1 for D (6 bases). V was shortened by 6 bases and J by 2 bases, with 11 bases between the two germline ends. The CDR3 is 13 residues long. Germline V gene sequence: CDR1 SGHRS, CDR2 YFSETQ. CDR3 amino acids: CASTKDRNYGYTF. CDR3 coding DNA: TGCGCCAGCACCAAGGACAGAAACTATGGCTACACCTTC.

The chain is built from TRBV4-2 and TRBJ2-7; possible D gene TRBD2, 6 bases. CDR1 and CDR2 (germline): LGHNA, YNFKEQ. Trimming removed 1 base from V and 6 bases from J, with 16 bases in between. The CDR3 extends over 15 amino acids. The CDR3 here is CASSQVAGTPGEQYF. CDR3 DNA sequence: TGTGCCAGCAGCCAAGTCGCCGGGACTCCGGGCGAGCAGTACTTC.

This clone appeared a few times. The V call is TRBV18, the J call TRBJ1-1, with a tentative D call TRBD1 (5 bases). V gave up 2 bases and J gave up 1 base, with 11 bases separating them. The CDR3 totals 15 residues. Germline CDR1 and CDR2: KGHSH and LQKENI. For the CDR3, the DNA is TGTGCCAGCTCACCATGGGGCAGTACGAACACTGAAGCTTTCTTT. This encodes CASSPWGSTNTEAFF.

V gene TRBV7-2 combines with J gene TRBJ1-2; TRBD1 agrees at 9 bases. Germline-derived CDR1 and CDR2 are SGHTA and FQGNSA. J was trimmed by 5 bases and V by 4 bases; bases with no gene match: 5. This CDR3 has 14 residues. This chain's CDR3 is CASSYPGQGYGYTF. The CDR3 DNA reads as TGTGCCAGCAGCTACCCGGGACAGGGTTATGGCTACACCTTC.

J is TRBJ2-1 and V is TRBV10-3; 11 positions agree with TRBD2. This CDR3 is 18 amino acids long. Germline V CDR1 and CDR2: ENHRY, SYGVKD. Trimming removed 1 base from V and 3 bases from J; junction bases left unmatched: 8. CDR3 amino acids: CAISEYLAGTSGYNEQFF. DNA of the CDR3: TGTGCCATCAGTGAGTATCTAGCCGGGACTAGCGGCTACAATGAGCAGTTCTTC.

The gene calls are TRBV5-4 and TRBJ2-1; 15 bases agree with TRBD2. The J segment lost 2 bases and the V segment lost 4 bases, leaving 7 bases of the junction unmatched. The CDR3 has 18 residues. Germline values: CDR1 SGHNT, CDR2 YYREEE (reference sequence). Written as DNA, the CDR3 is TGTGCCAGCAGCCCACGGACTAGCGGGAGGGGGGCCTACAATGAGCAGTTCTTC. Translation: CASSPRTSGRGAYNEQFF. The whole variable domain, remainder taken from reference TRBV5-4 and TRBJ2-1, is ETGVTQSPTHLIKTRGQQVTLRCSSQSGHNTVSWYQQALGQGPQFIFQYYREEENGRGNFPPRFSGLQFPNYSSELNVNALELDDSALYLCASSPRTSGRGAYNEQFFGPGTRLTVL.

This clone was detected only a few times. CDR3 sequence reads: CAISDLMLAFF. The CDR3 DNA follows: TGTGCCATCAGTGACCTTATGTTGGCTTTCTTT. The J gene is TRBJ1-1, the V gene TRBV10-3; D uncertain. The CDR3 has 11 residues. Trimming took off 3 bases at V and 11 bases at J, with 10 bases between the two ends. Germline CDR1 and CDR2: ENHRY and SYGVKD.

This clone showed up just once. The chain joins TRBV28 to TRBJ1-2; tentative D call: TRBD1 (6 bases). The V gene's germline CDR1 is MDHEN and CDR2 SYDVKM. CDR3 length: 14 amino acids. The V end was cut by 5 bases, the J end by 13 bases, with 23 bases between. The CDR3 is CASSRRFTTGFRTF. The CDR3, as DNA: TGTGCCAGCAGTCGAAGATTTACTACAGGGTTCCGCACCTTC.

The CDR3, as DNA: TGTGCCAGCAGCCAAGACAGGGGAACTAACTATGGCTACACCTTC. Translated, it gives CASSQDRGTNYGYTF. This chain joins TRBV7-8 and TRBJ1-2; 8 nucleotides agree with TRBD1. Per the germline V gene, CDR1 is SGHVS and CDR2 is FQNEAQ. This CDR3 has 15 amino acids. The ends lost 5 bases at V and 0 bases at J; junction bases unmatched: 5.

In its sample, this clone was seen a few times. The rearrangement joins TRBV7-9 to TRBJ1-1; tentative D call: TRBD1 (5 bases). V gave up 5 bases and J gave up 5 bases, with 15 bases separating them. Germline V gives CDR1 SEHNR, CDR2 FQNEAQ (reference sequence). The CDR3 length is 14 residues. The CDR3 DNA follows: TGTGCCAGCAGCGACCAGGGTTTGGGGACTGAAGCTTTCTTT. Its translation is CASSDQGLGTEAFF.

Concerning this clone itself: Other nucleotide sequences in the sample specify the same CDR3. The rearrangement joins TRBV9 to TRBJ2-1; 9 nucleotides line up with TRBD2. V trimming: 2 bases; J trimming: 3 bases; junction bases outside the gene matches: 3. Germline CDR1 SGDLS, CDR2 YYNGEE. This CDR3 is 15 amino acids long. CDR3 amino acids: CASSVSGSIYNEQFF. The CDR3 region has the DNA TGTGCCAGCAGCGTTAGCGGGAGTATCTACAATGAGCAGTTCTTC. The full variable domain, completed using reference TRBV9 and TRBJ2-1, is DSGVTQTPKHLITATGQRVTLRCSPRSGDLSVYWYQQSLDQGLQFLIQYYNGEERAKGNILERFSAQQFPDLHSELNLSSLELGDSALYFCASSVSGSIYNEQFFGPGTRLTVL.

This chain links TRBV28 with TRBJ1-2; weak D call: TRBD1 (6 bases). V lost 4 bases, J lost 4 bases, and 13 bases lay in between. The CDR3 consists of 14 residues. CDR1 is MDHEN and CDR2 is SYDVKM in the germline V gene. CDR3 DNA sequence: TGTGCCAGCAGTTCCCGGGGGGGGCTCTATGGCTACACCTTC. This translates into CASSSRGGLYGYTF.

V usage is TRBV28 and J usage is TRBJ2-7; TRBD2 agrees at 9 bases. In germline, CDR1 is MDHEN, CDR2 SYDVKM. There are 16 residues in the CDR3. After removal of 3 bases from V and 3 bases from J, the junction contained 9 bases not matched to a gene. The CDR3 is CASSFRGRAYYYEQYF. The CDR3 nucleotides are TGTGCCAGCAGTTTCCGCGGGAGGGCATACTACTACGAGCAGTACTTC.